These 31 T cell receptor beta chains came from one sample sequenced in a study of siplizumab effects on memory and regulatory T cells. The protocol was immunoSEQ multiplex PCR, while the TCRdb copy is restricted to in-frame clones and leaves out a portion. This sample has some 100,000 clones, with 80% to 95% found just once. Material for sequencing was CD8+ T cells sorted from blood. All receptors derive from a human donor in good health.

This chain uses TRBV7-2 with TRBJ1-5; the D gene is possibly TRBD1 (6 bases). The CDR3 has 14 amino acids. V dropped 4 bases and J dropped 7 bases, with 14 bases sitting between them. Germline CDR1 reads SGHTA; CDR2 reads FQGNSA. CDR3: CASSSTGFGQPQHF. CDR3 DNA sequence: TGTGCCAGCAGCTCCACAGGGTTTGGGCAGCCCCAGCATTTT.

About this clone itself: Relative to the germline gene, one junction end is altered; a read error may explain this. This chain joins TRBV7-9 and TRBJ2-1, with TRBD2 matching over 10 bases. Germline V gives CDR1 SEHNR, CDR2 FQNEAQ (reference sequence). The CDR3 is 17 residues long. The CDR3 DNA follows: TGTGCCAGCAGCCTAGCGACTAGCGGGTATTCCTACAATGAGCAGTTCTTC. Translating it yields CASSLATSGYSYNEQFF.

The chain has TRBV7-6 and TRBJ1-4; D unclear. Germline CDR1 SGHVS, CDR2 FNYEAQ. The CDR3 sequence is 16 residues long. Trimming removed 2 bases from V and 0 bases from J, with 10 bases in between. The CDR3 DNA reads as TGTGCCAGCAGCTTACTCGGGGAACCAACTAATGAAAAACTGTTTTTT. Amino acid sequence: CASSLLGEPTNEKLFF.

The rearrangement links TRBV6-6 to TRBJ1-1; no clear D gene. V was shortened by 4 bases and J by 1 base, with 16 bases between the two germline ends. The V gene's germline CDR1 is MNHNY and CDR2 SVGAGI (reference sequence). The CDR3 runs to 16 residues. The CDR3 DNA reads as TGTGCCAGCAGTTGGAGGCCGTGGGAGGAGAACACTGAAGCTTTCTTT. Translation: CASSWRPWEENTEAFF.

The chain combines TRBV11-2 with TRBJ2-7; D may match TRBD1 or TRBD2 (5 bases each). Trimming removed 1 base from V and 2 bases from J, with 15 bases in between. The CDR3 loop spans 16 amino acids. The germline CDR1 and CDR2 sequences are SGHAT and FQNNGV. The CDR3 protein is CASSLARASPPYEQYF. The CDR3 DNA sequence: TGTGCCAGCAGCTTAGCCAGGGCTAGCCCCCCCTACGAGCAGTACTTC.

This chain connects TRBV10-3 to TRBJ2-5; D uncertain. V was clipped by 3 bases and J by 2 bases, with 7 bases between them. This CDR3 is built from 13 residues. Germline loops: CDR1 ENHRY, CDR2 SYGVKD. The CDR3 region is CAISDLRQETQYF. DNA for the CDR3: TGTGCCATCAGTGACCTCCGTCAAGAGACCCAGTACTTC.

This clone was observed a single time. CDR3 loop: CASSLAGTLVGNTIYF. DNA for the CDR3: TGTGCCAGCAGCTTAGCAGGGACATTGGTTGGAAACACCATATATTTT. The chain has TRBV7-9 and TRBJ1-3; tentative D call: TRBD1 (6 bases). Trimming cost V 0 bases and J 3 bases, with 12 bases left between them. The CDR3 runs 16 residues. The germline gives CDR1 SEHNR, CDR2 FQNEAQ (reference sequence).

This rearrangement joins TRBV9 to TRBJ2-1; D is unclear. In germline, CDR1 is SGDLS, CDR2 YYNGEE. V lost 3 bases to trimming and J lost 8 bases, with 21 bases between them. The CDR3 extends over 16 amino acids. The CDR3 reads CASSAREALPDDEQFF. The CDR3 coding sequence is TGTGCCAGCAGCGCCCGTGAAGCCCTACCGGACGATGAGCAGTTCTTC. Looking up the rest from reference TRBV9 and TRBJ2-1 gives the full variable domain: DSGVTQTPKHLITATGQRVTLRCSPRSGDLSVYWYQQSLDQGLQFLIQYYNGEERAKGNILERFSAQQFPDLHSELNLSSLELGDSALYFCASSAREALPDDEQFFGPGTRLTVL.

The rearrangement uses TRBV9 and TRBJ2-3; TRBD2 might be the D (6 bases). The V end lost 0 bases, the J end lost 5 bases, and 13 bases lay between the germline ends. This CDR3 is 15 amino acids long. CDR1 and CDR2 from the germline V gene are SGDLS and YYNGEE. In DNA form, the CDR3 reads TGTGCCAGCAGCGTAGAATGGGGACTGGGAGATACGCAGTATTTT. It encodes CASSVEWGLGDTQYF.

The CDR3, as DNA: TGTGCCAGCAGCTTAGACCTGGTGGCAGGAAACACTGAAGCTTTCTTT. As protein: CASSLDLVAGNTEAFF. The rearrangement links TRBV7-8 to TRBJ1-1; D not resolved. The germline gives CDR1 SGHVS, CDR2 FQNEAQ. The CDR3 is 16 amino acids. The V and J ends lost 1 base and 2 bases respectively, with 14 bases between them.

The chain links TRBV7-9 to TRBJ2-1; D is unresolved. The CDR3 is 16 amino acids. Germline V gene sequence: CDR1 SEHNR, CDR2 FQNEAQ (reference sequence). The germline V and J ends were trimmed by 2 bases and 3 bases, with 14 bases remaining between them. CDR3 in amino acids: CASSLSLGEHYNEQFF. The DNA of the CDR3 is TGTGCCAGCAGCTTATCCCTAGGAGAGCACTACAATGAGCAGTTCTTC.

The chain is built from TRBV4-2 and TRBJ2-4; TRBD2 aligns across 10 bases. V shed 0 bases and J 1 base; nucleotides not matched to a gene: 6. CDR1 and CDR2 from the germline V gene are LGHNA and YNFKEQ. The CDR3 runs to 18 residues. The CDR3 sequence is CASSQEASGSFAKNIQYF. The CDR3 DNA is TGTGCCAGCAGCCAAGAGGCTAGCGGGAGTTTTGCCAAAAACATTCAGTACTTC.

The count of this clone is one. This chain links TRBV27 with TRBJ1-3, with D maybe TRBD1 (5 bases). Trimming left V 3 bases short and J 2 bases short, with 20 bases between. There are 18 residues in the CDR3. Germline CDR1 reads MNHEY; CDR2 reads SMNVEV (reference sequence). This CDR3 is CASSFPQSKGPPGNTIYF. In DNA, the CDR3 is TGTGCCAGCAGTTTTCCTCAGTCGAAGGGGCCCCCTGGAAACACCATATATTTT.

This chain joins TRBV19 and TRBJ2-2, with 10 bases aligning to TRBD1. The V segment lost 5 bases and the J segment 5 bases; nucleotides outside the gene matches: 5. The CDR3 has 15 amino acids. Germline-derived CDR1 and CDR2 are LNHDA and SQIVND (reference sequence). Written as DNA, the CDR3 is TGTGCCAGTAGTTGGGACAGGGGAGATACCGGGGAGCTGTTTTTT. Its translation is CASSWDRGDTGELFF. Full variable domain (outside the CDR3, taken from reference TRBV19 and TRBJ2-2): DGGITQSPKYLFRKEGQNVTLSCEQNLNHDAMYWYRQDPGQGLRLIYYSQIVNDFQKGDIAEGYSVSREKKESFPLTVTSAQKNPTAFYLCASSWDRGDTGELFFGEGSRLTVL.

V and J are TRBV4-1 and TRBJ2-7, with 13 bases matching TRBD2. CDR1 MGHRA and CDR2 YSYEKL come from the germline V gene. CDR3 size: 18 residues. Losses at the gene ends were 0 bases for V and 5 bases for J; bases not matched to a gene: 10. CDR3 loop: CASSQESPLAGGPNEQYF. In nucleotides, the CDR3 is TGCGCCAGCAGCCAAGAATCCCCACTAGCGGGGGGGCCCAACGAGCAGTACTTC.

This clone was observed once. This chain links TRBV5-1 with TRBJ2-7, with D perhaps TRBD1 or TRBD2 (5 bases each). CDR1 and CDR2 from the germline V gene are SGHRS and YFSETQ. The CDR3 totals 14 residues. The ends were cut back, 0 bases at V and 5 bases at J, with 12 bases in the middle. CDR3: CASSLVFGGDEQYF. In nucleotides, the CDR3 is TGCGCCAGCAGCTTGGTATTTGGGGGTGACGAGCAGTACTTC.

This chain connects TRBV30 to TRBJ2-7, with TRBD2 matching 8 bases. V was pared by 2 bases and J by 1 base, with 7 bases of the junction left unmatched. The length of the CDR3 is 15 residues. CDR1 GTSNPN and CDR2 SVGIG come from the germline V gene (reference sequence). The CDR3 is CAWSPRLASSYEQYF. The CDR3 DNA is TGTGCCTGGAGTCCCCGACTAGCGTCTTCCTACGAGCAGTACTTC.

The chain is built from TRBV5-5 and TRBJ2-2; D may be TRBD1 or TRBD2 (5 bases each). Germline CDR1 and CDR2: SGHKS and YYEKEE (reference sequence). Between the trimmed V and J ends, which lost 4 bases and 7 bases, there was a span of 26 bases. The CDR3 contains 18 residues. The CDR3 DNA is TGTGCCAGCAGCCCCCTCCCTCGGCTGGGGGTGAATGGCGGGGAGCTGTTTTTT. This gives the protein CASSPLPRLGVNGGELFF.

CDR3 in DNA: TGTGCCAGCAGCTCCGGAACAGGGGTAACCTACGAGCAGTACTTC. Protein product: CASSSGTGVTYEQYF. The rearrangement joins TRBV7-8 to TRBJ2-7; 7 bases map to TRBD1. Trimming cost V 4 bases and J 2 bases; bases outside gene matches: 8. Germline loops: CDR1 SGHVS, CDR2 FQNEAQ. The CDR3 is 15 amino acids.

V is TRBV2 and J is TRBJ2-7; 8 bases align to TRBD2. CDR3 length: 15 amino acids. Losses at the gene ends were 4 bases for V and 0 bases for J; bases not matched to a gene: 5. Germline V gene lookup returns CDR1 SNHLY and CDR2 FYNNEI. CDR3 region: CASSGDSGISYEQYF. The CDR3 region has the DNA TGTGCCAGCAGTGGGGATAGCGGGATCTCCTACGAGCAGTACTTC.

CDR3 protein: CASRETELYNSPLHF. The DNA for the CDR3 is TGTGCCAGCAGGGAGACCGAACTCTATAATTCACCCCTCCACTTT. The chain joins TRBV11-2 to TRBJ1-6; D ambiguous. Looked up from germline, CDR1 is SGHAT and CDR2 is FQNNGV. V lost 6 bases to trimming and J lost 3 bases, with 12 bases between them. The CDR3 spans 15 residues.

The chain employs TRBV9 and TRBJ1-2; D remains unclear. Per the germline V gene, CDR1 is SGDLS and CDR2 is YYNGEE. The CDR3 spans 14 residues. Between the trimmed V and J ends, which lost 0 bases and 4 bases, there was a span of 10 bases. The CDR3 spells CASSVGSEVYGYTF. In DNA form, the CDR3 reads TGTGCCAGCAGCGTAGGTTCGGAGGTCTATGGCTACACCTTC.

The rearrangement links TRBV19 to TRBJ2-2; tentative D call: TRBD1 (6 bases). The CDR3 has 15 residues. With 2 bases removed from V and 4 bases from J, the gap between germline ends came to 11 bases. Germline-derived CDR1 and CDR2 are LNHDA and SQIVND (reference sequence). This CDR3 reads CASSIRGRGTGELFF. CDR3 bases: TGTGCCAGTAGTATAAGGGGGAGAGGCACCGGGGAGCTGTTTTTT.

The CDR3 nucleotides are TGTGCCAGCAGTTTAGATAGCGGGAGGGTGTACGAGCAGTACTTC. It is translated as CASSLDSGRVYEQYF. The J gene is TRBJ2-7, the V gene TRBV27, with 11 bases that match TRBD2. Germline values: CDR1 MNHEY, CDR2 SMNVEV (reference sequence). V was pared by 2 bases and J by 4 bases, with 4 bases of the junction left unmatched. The CDR3 has 15 amino acids.

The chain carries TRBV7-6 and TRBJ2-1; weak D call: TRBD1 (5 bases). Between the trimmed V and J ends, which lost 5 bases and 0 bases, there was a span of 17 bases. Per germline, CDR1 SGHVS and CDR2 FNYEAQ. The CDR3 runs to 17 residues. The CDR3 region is CASSQQTAESSYNEQFF. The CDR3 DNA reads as TGTGCCAGCAGCCAACAGACAGCCGAAAGCTCCTACAATGAGCAGTTCTTC.

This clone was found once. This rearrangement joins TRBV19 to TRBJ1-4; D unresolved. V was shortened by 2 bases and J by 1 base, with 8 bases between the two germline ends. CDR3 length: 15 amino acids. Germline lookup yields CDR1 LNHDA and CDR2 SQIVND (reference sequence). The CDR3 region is CASSIRAETNEKLFF. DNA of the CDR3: TGTGCCAGTAGTATACGGGCAGAAACTAATGAAAAACTGTTTTTT.

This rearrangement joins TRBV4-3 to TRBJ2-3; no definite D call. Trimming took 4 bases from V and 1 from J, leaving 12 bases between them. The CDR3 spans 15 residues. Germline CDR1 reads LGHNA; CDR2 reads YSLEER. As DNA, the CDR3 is TGCGCCAGCAGCCCGGATAGCCTAGGCACAGATACGCAGTATTTT. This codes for CASSPDSLGTDTQYF.

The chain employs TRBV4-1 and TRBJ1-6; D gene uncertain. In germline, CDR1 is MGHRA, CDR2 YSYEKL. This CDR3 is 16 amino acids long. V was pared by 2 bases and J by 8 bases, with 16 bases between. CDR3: CASSQQSPYSDSPLHF. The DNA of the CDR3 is TGCGCCAGCAGCCAACAAAGCCCCTATTCCGATTCACCCCTCCACTTT.

The CDR3 region is CASHLTGTNEQYF. The CDR3 DNA reads as TGTGCCAGCCATCTGACAGGGACGAACGAGCAGTACTTC. The chain joins TRBV19 to TRBJ2-7; 7 bases align to TRBD1. The trim removed 9 bases at V and 5 bases at J, leaving 10 bases unmatched. The CDR3 covers 13 residues. CDR1 LNHDA and CDR2 SQIVND come from the germline V gene (reference sequence).

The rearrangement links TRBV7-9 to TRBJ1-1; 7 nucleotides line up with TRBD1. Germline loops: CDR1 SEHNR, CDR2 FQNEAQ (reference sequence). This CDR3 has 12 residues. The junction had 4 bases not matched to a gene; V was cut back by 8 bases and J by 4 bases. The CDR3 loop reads CASAQGVTEAFF. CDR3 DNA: TGTGCCAGCGCGCAGGGGGTCACTGAAGCTTTCTTT.

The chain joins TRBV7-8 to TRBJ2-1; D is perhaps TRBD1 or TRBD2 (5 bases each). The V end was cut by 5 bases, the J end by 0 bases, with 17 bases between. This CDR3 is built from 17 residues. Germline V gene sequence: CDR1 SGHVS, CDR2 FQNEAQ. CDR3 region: CASSPSGPGSSYNEQFF. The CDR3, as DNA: TGTGCCAGCAGCCCTAGTGGCCCAGGGAGCTCCTACAATGAGCAGTTCTTC.